This T cell receptor (beta chain) was recorded in a study of OX40 agonist ivuxolimab in advanced cancers. Across the whole study: Every 2 weeks, ivuxolimab was infused into the patients intravenously at between 0.01 and 10 mg/kg.

Looked up from germline, CDR1 is SGHVS and CDR2 is FNYEAQ. The CDR3 is 12 residues long. The J segment lost 7 bases and the V segment lost 5 bases, leaving 3 bases of the junction unmatched. Data came from immunoSEQ multiplex PCR; TCRdb stores just in-frame clones and leaves some out. The sample has 20,000 to 30,000 clones; 79% are singletons. This TCR derives from an adult with an advanced solid tumor such as melanoma, head and neck, liver or kidney cancer. The specimen comprised CD4+ or CD8+ T cells sorted from blood, sampled in a trial of the OX40 agonist ivuxolimab. The rearrangement joins TRBV7-6 to TRBJ2-5; 8 nucleotides match TRBD2. DNA for the CDR3: TGTGCCAGCAGCCAGGGACTAGGGACCCAGTACTTC. The encoded protein is CASSQGLGTQYF.